This T cell receptor beta chain was sequenced for a study of shared clonotypes between healthy human individuals. Study-level points and caveats: For naive CD4 cells, 5% to 6.5% of clonotypes were shared across a handful of donors. Owing to a small donor count, the genetic and exposure-history diversity represented was limited.

A split of CD4+ cells into CD45RA+ naive and CD45RA-negative memory subsets was performed. Concerning this clone: Antigen unknown.

The table came from immunoSEQ multiplex PCR; TCRdb's copy has only in-frame clones and leaves some out. Of about 670,000 clones listed, about two thirds are singletons. The V end was cut by 4 bases, the J end by 4 bases, with 17 bases between. The germline gives CDR1 MNHNS, CDR2 SASEGT. This CDR3 has 15 amino acids. The sequence came from a woman aged 25 to 39 in good health. V gene TRBV6-1 combines with J gene TRBJ2-7; possibly TRBD1 or TRBD2 for D (7 bases each). What was sequenced was memory CD4+ T cells sorted from blood. Described subset: CD45RA-negative fraction. The CDR3 spells CASSGQGGSVYEQYF. The CDR3 DNA reads as TGTGCCAGCAGTGGCCAGGGGGGGTCAGTATACGAGCAGTACTTC.